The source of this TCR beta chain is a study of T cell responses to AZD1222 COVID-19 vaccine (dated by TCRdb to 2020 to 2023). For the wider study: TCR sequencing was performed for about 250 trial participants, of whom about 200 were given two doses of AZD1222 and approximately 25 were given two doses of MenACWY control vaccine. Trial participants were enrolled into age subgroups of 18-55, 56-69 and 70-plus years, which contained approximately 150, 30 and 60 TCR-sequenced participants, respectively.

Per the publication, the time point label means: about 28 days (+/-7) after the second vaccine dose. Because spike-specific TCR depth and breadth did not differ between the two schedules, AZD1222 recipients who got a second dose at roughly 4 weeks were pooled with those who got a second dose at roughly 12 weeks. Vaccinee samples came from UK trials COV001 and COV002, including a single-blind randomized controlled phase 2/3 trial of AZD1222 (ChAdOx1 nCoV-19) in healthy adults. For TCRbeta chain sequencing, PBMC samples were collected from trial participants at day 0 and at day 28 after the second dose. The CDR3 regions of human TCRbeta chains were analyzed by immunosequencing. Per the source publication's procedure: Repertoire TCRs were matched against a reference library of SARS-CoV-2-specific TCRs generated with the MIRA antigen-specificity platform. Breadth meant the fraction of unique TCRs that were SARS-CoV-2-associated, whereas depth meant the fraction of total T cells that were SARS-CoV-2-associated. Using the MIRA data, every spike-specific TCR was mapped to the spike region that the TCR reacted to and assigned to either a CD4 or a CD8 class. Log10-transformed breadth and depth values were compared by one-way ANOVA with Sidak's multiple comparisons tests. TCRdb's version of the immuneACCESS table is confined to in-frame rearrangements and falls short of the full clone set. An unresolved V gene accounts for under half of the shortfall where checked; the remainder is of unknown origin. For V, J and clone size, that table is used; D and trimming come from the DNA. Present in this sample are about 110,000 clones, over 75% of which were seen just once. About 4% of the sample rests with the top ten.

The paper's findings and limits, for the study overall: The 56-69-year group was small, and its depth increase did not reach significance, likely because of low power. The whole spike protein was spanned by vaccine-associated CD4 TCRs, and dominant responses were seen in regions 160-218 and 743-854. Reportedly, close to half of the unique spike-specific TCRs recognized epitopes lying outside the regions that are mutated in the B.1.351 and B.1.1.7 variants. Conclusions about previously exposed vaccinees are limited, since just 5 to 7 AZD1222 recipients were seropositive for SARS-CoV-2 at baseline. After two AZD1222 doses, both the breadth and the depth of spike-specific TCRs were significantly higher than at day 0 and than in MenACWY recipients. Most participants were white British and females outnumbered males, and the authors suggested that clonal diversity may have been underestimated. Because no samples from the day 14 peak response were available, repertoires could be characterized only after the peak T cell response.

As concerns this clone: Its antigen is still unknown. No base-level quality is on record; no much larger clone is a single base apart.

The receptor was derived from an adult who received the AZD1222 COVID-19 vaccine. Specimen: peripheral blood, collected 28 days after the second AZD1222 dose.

DNA sequence: TGTGCCAGCTCTCGAGAGCCCGTAAAGGGAGAGACCCAGTACTTC. Translated, it gives CASSREPVKGETQYF. Here the chain combines TRBV18 and TRBJ2-5, with the D gene uncertain. From its cysteine to its phenylalanine, the CDR3 spans 15 amino acids. CDR3 DNA is the only sequence kept; it has 45 bases, read in frame from the first base. The germline ends are 18 bases apart after V is trimmed by 6 bases and J by 4 bases. The germline V gene provides CDR1 KGHSH and CDR2 LQKENI.